The clone carrying this TCR beta chain came up a few times. TCRdb analysed the RT-PCR reads with MiXCR anew, one entry per CDR3 protein. The table includes 500,000 to 600,000 distinct CDR3 sequences, 10% to 15% detected once. This entry belongs to a study of response to subunit inactivated influenza vaccine. The length of the CDR3 is 17 residues. Germline CDR1 reads DFQATT; CDR2 reads SNEGSKA (reference sequence). V trimming: 0 bases; J trimming: 5 bases; junction bases outside the gene matches: 12. The input for sequencing was PBMCs from blood, taken roughly 48 days after vaccination. The clonotype was recovered from a man aged 50-60 years who received an inactivated influenza vaccine. The chain recombines TRBV20-1 with TRBJ2-5; 10 positions agree with TRBD2. The CDR3 sequence: CSARDLGLAAPIETQYF. CDR3 in DNA: TGCAGTGCTAGAGATCTAGGACTAGCGGCCCCCATCGAGACCCAGTACTTC.